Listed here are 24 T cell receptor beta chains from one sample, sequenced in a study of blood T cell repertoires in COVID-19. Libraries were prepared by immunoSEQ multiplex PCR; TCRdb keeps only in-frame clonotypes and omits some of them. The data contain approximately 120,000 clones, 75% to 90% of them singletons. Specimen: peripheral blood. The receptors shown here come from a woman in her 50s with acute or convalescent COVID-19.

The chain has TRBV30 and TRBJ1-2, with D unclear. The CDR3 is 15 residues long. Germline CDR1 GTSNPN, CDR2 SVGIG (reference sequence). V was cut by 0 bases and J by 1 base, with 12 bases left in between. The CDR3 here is CAWSVGGRINYGYTF. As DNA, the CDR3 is TGTGCCTGGAGTGTTGGAGGGCGAATTAACTATGGCTACACCTTC.

The CDR3 nucleotides read TGTGCCAGCAGCTTTCAGGGGTTAACGGGTCAGCCCCAGCATTTT. Its translation is CASSFQGLTGQPQHF. The rearrangement uses TRBV7-2 and TRBJ1-5; D may be TRBD1 (6 bases). V was clipped by 3 bases and J by 6 bases, with 15 bases between them. This CDR3 spans 15 amino acids. Germline V gives CDR1 SGHTA, CDR2 FQGNSA. Full variable domain (missing parts from reference TRBV7-2 and TRBJ1-5): GAGVSQSPSNKVTEKGKDVELRCDPISGHTALYWYRQSLGQGLEFLIYFQGNSAPDKSGLPSDRFSAERTGGSVSTLTIQRTQQEDSAVYLCASSFQGLTGQPQHFGDGTRLSIL.

The chain's CDR3 is CASSPGQGSYNEQFF. CDR3 DNA: TGTGCCAGCAGTCCAGGACAGGGCTCCTACAATGAGCAGTTCTTC. The chain uses TRBV27 and TRBJ2-1; 8 nucleotides match TRBD1. The CDR3 totals 15 residues. Unmatched junction bases numbered 3, after V lost 5 bases and J lost 0 bases. From germline, CDR1 is MNHEY and CDR2 SMNVEV (reference sequence).

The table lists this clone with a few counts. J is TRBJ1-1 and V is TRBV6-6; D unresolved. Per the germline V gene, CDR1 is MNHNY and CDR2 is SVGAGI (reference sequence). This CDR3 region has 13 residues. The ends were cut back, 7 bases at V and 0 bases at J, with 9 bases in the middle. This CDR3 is CASIGVMNTEAFF. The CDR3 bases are TGTGCCAGCATCGGAGTGATGAACACTGAAGCTTTCTTT.

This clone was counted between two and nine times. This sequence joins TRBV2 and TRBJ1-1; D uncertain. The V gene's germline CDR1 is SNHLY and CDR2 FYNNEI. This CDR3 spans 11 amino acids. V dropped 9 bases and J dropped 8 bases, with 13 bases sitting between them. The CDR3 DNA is TGTGCCAGGGGAACACGGGAGGAAGCTTTCTTT. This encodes CARGTREEAFF.

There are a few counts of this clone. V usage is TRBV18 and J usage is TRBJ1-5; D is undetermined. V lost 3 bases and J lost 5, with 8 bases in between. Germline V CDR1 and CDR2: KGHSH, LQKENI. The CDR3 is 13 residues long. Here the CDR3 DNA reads TGTGCCAGCTCACCGGGCAGTGATCAGCCCCAGCATTTT. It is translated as CASSPGSDQPQHF.

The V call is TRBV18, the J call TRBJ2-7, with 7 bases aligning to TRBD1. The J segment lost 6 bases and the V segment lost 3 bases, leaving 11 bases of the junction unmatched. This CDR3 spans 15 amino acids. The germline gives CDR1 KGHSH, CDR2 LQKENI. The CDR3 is CASSPDRAAEGEQYF. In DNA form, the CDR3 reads TGTGCCAGCTCACCTGACAGGGCGGCCGAAGGCGAGCAGTACTTC.

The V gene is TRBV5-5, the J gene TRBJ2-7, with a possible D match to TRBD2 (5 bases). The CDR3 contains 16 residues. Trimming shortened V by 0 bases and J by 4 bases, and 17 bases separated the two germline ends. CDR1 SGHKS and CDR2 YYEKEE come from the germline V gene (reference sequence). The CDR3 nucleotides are TGTGCCAGCAGCTTGGGGGTGAGGGTTGAACCGTACGAGCAGTACTTC. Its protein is CASSLGVRVEPYEQYF.

CDR3 amino acids: CASTILPGQLYGYTF. CDR3 bases: TGTGCCAGCACCATATTACCAGGCCAGCTCTATGGCTACACCTTC. V usage is TRBV6-5 and J usage is TRBJ1-2; D gene unclear. Germline CDR1 and CDR2: MNHEY and SVGAGI. This CDR3 contains 15 residues. V was cut by 7 bases and J by 4 bases, with 19 bases left in between.

This chain's CDR3 is CAWRLNQPQHF. CDR3 in DNA: TGTGCCTGGAGACTTAATCAGCCCCAGCATTTT. The chain couples TRBV30 to TRBJ1-5; D unresolved. This CDR3 contains 11 residues. V was cut by 3 bases and J by 4 bases, with 4 bases left in between. Germline CDR1 and CDR2: GTSNPN and SVGIG (reference sequence).

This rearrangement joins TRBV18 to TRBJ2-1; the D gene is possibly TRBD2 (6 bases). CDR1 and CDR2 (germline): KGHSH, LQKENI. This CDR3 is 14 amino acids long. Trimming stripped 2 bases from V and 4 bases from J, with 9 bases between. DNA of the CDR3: TGTGCCAGCTCACCAGGGAGGAGTTACAATGAGCAGTTCTTC. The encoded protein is CASSPGRSYNEQFF.

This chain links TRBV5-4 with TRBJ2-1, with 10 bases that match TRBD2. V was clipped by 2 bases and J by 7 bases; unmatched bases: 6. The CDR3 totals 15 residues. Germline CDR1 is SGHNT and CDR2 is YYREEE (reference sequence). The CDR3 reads CASSFKRGGRNEQFF. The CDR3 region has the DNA TGTGCCAGCAGCTTTAAGCGGGGGGGCCGTAATGAGCAGTTCTTC. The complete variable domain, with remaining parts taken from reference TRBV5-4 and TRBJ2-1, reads ETGVTQSPTHLIKTRGQQVTLRCSSQSGHNTVSWYQQALGQGPQFIFQYYREEENGRGNFPPRFSGLQFPNYSSELNVNALELDDSALYLCASSFKRGGRNEQFFGPGTRLTVL.

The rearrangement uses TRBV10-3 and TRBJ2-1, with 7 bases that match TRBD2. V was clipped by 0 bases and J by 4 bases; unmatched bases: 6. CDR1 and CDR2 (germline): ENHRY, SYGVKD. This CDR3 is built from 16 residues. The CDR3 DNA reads TGTGCCATCAGTGAGTCCGGGGGGACTCCATACAATGAGCAGTTCTTC. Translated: CAISESGGTPYNEQFF.

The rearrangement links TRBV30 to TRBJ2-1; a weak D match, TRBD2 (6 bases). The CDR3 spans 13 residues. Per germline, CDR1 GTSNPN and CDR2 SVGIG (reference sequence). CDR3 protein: CAGTRGTYNEQFF. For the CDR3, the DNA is TGTGCGGGGACCCGCGGGACCTACAATGAGCAGTTCTTC.

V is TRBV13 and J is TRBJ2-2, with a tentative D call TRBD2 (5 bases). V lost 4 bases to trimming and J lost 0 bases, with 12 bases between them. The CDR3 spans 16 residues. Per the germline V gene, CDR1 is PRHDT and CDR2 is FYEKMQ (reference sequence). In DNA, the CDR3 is TGTGCCAGCAGCTCCCCTTGGAGGACGAACACCGGGGAGCTGTTTTTT. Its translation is CASSSPWRTNTGELFF.

Written as DNA, the CDR3 is TGTGCCAGCTCACCCGGACAGGGGCAAAAACTGTTTTTT. Translation gives CASSPGQGQKLFF. The rearrangement links TRBV18 to TRBJ1-4; 9 bases are shared with TRBD1. The CDR3 consists of 13 residues. After removal of 3 bases from V and 9 bases from J, the junction contained 2 bases not matched to a gene. CDR1 and CDR2 (germline): KGHSH, LQKENI.

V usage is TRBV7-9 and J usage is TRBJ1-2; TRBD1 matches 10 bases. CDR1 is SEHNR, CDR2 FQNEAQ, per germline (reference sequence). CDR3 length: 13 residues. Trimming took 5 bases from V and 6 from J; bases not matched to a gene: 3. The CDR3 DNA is TGTGCCAGCAGCATAGGGACAGGGGATGGCTACACCTTC. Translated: CASSIGTGDGYTF.

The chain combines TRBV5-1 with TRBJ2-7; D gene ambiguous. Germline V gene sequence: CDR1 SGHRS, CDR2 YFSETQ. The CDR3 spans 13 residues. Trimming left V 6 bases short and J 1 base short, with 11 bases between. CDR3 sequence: CASNYNPSYEQYF. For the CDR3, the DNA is TGCGCCAGCAATTACAATCCTTCCTACGAGCAGTACTTC.

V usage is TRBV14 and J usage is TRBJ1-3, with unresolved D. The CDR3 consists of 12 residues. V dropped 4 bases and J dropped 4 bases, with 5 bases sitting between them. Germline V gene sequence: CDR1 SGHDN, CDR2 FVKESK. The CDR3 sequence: CASSLSGNTIYF. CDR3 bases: TGTGCCAGCAGCCTCTCCGGAAACACCATATATTTT.

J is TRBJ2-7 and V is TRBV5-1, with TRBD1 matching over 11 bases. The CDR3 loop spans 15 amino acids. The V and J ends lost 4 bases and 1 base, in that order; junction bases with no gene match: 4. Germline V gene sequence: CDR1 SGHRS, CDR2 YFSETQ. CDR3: CASSPGTGGSYEQYF. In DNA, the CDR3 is TGCGCCAGCAGCCCCGGGACAGGGGGATCCTACGAGCAGTACTTC.

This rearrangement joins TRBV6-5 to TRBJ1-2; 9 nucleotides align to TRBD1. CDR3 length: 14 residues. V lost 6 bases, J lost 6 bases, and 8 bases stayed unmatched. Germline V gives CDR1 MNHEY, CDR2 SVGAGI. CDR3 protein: CASRRQGGMDGYTF. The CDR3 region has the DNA TGTGCCAGCAGGAGACAGGGGGGGATGGATGGCTACACCTTC.

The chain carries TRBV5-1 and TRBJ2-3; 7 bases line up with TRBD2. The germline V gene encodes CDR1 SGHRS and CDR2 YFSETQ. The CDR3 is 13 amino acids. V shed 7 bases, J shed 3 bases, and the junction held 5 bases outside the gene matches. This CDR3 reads CASRREGTDTQYF. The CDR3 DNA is TGCGCCAGCCGTAGGGAGGGAACAGATACGCAGTATTTT.

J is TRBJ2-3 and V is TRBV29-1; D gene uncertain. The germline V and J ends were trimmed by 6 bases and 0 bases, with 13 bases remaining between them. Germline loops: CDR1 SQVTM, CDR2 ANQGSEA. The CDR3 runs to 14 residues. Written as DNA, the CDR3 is TGCAGCGTAACAGTTTTTTCTAGCACAGATACGCAGTATTTT. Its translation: CSVTVFSSTDTQYF.

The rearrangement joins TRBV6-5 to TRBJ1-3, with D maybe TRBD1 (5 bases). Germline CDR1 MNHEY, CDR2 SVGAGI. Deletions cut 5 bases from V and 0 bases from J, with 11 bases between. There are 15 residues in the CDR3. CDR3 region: CASSHDSYSGNTIYF. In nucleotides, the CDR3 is TGTGCCAGCAGTCACGACAGTTACTCTGGAAACACCATATATTTT.